The entry below describes one T cell receptor beta chain. This sample stems from a study of blood T cell repertoires in COVID-19. V gave up 3 bases and J gave up 7 bases; unmatched junction bases: 8. This CDR3 is 15 amino acids long. The V gene's germline CDR1 is SGDLS and CDR2 YYNGEE. Seattle patients were enrolled during active infection and followed longitudinally. Method: immunoSEQ multiplex PCR; TCRdb's copy keeps in-frame clones and lacks some. Of 250,000 or so clones detected, about nine tenths appear once; the ten largest clones hold less than 3%. The sample comprised peripheral blood. V and J are TRBV9 and TRBJ1-4, with TRBD1 matching 8 bases. This clonotype was sampled from a man aged 25 to 40 with COVID-19, enrolled during active disease. CDR3 amino acids: CASSARQGRGEKLFF. DNA of the CDR3: TGTGCCAGCAGCGCCCGACAGGGGCGAGGTGAAAAACTGTTTTTT.